Below are 12 T cell receptor beta chains sequenced from a single sample in a study of T cells in Graves' hyperthyroidism and ophthalmopathy. Authors of the study amplified TCR beta CDR3 regions from RNA transcripts. The primer set for the first-round RT-PCR of the TCR CDR3 was HTBI. TCRdb re-analysed the multiplex PCR reads in MiXCR, keeping a single row per CDR3 protein. The data contain under 300,000 distinct CDR3 sequences, approximately 15% of them singletons. Sequencing was performed on blood. Receptors were obtained from a woman aged 40 to 49 with Graves' hyperthyroidism.

This clonotype was seen many times. J is TRBJ1-1 and V is TRBV11-3; 7 bases are a match to TRBD1. The V and J ends lost 7 bases and 1 base, in that order; junction bases with no gene match: 6. Looked up from germline, CDR1 is SGHNT and CDR2 is YENEEA. CDR3 length: 14 amino acids. CDR3 amino acids: CASTDRVPNTEAFF. CDR3 coding DNA: TGTGCCAGCACCGACAGGGTGCCGAACACTGAAGCTTTCTTT.

The genes are TRBV6-1 and TRBJ1-6, with TRBD1 as a possible D gene (6 bases). The germline CDR1 and CDR2 sequences are MNHNS and SASEGT. This CDR3 is built from 13 residues. V was pared by 8 bases and J by 10 bases, with 15 bases between. Here the CDR3 reads CASADRRDSPLHF. The CDR3 nucleotides are TGTGCCAGCGCCGACAGGAGGGACTCACCCCTCCACTTT.

There are a few counts of this clonotype. The chain employs TRBV3-1 and TRBJ2-7, with TRBD2 as a possible D gene (8 bases). The V end lost 4 bases, the J end lost 9 bases, and 19 bases lay between the germline ends. The CDR3 has 14 amino acids. CDR1 and CDR2 from the germline V gene are LGHDT and YNNKEL (reference sequence). The CDR3 DNA sequence: TGTGCCAGCAGCCGACAGGGACATCGGGAGGGGCAGTACTTC. Translating it yields CASSRQGHREGQYF.

At least ten counts were recorded for this clonotype. The V and J genes are TRBV5-1 and TRBJ1-1; D remains unclear. Germline CDR1 and CDR2: SGHRS and YFSETQ. Trimming cost V 0 bases and J 0 bases, with 9 bases left between them. This CDR3 contains 15 residues. CDR3 bases: TGCGCCAGCAGCTTGGCCTGGCAGATGAACACTGAAGCTTTCTTT. Its translation is CASSLAWQMNTEAFF.

This clonotype has a count of ten or more. This chain uses TRBV20-1 with TRBJ1-2; D call uncertain. The germline gives CDR1 DFQATT, CDR2 SNEGSKA (reference sequence). The CDR3 contains 11 residues. V lost 5 bases and J 7 bases, leaving 11 bases between the germline ends. This chain's CDR3 is CSAGIVGGYTF. CDR3 bases: TGCAGTGCTGGAATCGTGGGTGGCTACACCTTC.

At least ten counts were recorded for this clonotype. V usage is TRBV19 and J usage is TRBJ2-1; D possibly corresponds to TRBD2 (5 bases). Trimming removed 3 bases at V and 3 bases at J, with 9 bases between. CDR1 is LNHDA, CDR2 SQIVND, per germline (reference sequence). The CDR3 has 14 amino acids. Here the CDR3 reads CASSMGANYNEQFF. CDR3 coding DNA: TGTGCCAGTAGTATGGGAGCGAACTACAATGAGCAGTTCTTC.

V is TRBV28 and J is TRBJ2-3; D is perhaps TRBD2 (6 bases). V lost 6 bases to trimming and J lost 8 bases, with 15 bases between them. The CDR3 loop spans 13 amino acids. CDR1 MDHEN and CDR2 SYDVKM come from the germline V gene. The DNA for the CDR3 is TGTGCCAGCAGGGGACTTAGGGGTGGTACGCAGTATTTT. This gives the protein CASRGLRGGTQYF.

This clonotype was picked up many times. This chain joins TRBV10-3 and TRBJ2-5; 8 bases match TRBD2. The junction had 3 bases not matched to a gene; V was cut back by 7 bases and J by 2 bases. Per germline, CDR1 ENHRY and CDR2 SYGVKD. CDR3 length: 13 residues. This CDR3 reads CAIKPGGQETQYF. Written as DNA, the CDR3 is TGTGCCATCAAGCCGGGGGGGCAAGAGACCCAGTACTTC.

This clonotype came up many times. The chain couples TRBV28 to TRBJ1-5; tentative D call: TRBD1 (6 bases). The V end lost 3 bases, the J end lost 3 bases, and 9 bases lay between the germline ends. This CDR3 comprises 14 residues. CDR1 MDHEN and CDR2 SYDVKM come from the germline V gene. CDR3 protein: CASSLTGINQPQHF. The DNA for the CDR3 is TGTGCCAGCAGTTTGACAGGAATCAATCAGCCCCAGCATTTT.

Notes on this clonotype: Compared with germline, one end of the junction differs, possibly owing to a read error. The chain combines TRBV2 with TRBJ2-3; D ambiguous. Per the germline V gene, CDR1 is SNHLY and CDR2 is FYNNEI. The CDR3 spans 12 residues. The CDR3: CASSEGSYGFIF. The CDR3, as DNA: TGTGCCAGCAGTGAAGGATCCTACGGGTTTATTTTT.

This clonotype was counted between two and nine times. The J gene is TRBJ1-1, the V gene TRBV27; D is undetermined. In germline, CDR1 is MNHEY, CDR2 SMNVEV (reference sequence). The length of the CDR3 is 14 residues. V gave up 3 bases and J gave up 1 base, with 9 bases separating them. In DNA form, the CDR3 reads TGTGCCAGCAGTTTTGTAGGGTCGAACACTGAAGCTTTCTTT. Translating gives CASSFVGSNTEAFF.

At least ten counts were recorded for this clonotype. The rearrangement links TRBV6-5 to TRBJ1-5; 7 bases are a match to TRBD1. V shed 3 bases, J shed 7 bases, and the junction held 3 bases outside the gene matches. Germline CDR1 reads MNHEY; CDR2 reads SVGAGI. The CDR3 is 13 residues long. The CDR3 reads CASSYDRVQPQHF. The CDR3 DNA sequence: TGTGCCAGCAGTTATGACAGGGTACAGCCCCAGCATTTT.